This is a list of T cell receptor beta chains from one sample in a study of cytomegalovirus exposure and HLA in healthy donors. Assay: immunoSEQ multiplex PCR; the TCRdb copy retains only in-frame clones and omits some. The sample includes hundreds of thousands of clones, 82% of them seen just once. The specimen sequenced was PBMCs. The origin of the receptors is a man between 40 and 49 years old in good health and CMV-seropositive. The CDR3 runs from the conserved cysteine through the conserved F or W.

CASSLLVTGDGYTF | TRBJ1-2 | TRBV11-2
CAWSTGPNTEAFF | TRBJ1-1 | TRBV30
CASSPLLDRETEAFF | TRBJ1-1 | TRBV27
CASSLAGGPNEQFF | TRBJ2-1 | TRBV7-3
CASSEAGRGNEQFF | TRBJ2-1 | TRBV2
CASLGLPRETQYF | TRBJ2-5 | TRBV25-1
CASSLGQSPLHF | TRBJ1-6 | TRBV7-9
CASSPGGGEQFF | TRBJ2-1 | TRBV25-1
CASSLSQGGVYGYTF | TRBJ1-2 | TRBV7-2
CASSFGTTYEQYF | TRBJ2-7 | TRBV5-1
CASRLRPPGRDQPQHF | TRBJ1-5 | TRBV12-2
CASSFVPGENIQYF | TRBJ2-4 | TRBV28
CASSEGVGGAGELFF | TRBJ2-2 | TRBV10-1
CASSTVPAGGITDTQYF | TRBJ2-3 | TRBV7-8
CASSAQGGYEKLFF | TRBJ1-4 | TRBV6-6
CASTWSGNTEAFF | TRBJ1-1 | TRBV5-1
CASSSGLAGKHSNEQFF | TRBJ2-1 | TRBV13
CASTLGSGGDTQYF | TRBJ2-3 | TRBV6-5
CASSSPGEGQPQHF | TRBJ1-5 | TRBV27
CSVNPTTGGDGYTF | TRBJ1-2 | TRBV29-1
CASSVSGSYEQYF | TRBJ2-7 | TRBV10-1
CASSGVSGRTSGSTDTQYF | TRBJ2-3 | TRBV6-1
CASRREVNTGELFF | TRBJ2-2 | TRBV6-1
CASSLGLAYEQYF | TRBJ2-7 | TRBV27
CASRGQGAREQYF | TRBJ2-7 | TRBV27
CASSSRLERTSHEQYF | TRBJ2-7 | TRBV5-6
CSVGEVDTQYF | TRBJ2-3 | TRBV29-1
CASSDRGGNEKLFF | TRBJ1-4 | TRBV27
CASSEALAGVTGELFF | TRBJ2-2 | TRBV7-6
CASSYFRQPQHF | TRBJ1-5 | TRBV19
CASSYPPTTFF | TRBJ2-1 | TRBV6-5
CASSLGQVHQPQHF | TRBJ1-5 | TRBV7-9
CASSAQEGTEAFF | TRBJ1-1 | TRBV6-1
CASSQDGGTSGRNEQFF | TRBJ2-1 | TRBV4-1
CASSVTTLNTGELFF | TRBJ2-2 | TRBV9
CASSGETGGPYEQYF | TRBJ2-7 | TRBV6-1
CASSLGGTLETQYF | TRBJ2-5 | TRBV13
CASGVAGGGNQPQHF | TRBJ1-5 | TRBV12-5
CASSPPGQVEKLFF | TRBJ1-4 | TRBV18
CASSFRDSSTEAFF | TRBJ1-1 | TRBV9
CASSFEGASYEQYF | TRBJ2-7 | TRBV7-2
CASEGVHYNEQFF | TRBJ2-1 | TRBV9
CASRTPDRGAVEAFF | TRBJ1-1 | TRBV6-6
CASSLDRTNSGNTIYF | TRBJ1-3 | TRBV2